This T cell receptor beta chain emerged from a study of control samples from healthy donors and cancer patients. The protocol was immunoSEQ multiplex PCR, while the TCRdb copy is restricted to in-frame clones and leaves out a portion. The data hold around 130,000 clones, with more than 75% observed a single time. The germline gives CDR1 LNHNV, CDR2 YYDKDF (reference sequence). This CDR3 is built from 13 residues. V was trimmed by 0 bases and J by 10 bases, leaving 12 bases between them. Material for sequencing was blood. The chain recombines TRBV15 with TRBJ1-2; D is ambiguous. The sequence came from a man aged 30 to 39 in good health. The CDR3 reads CATSRDSGSDYTF. The CDR3 coding sequence is TGTGCCACCAGCAGAGATTCGGGGTCTGACTACACCTTC.